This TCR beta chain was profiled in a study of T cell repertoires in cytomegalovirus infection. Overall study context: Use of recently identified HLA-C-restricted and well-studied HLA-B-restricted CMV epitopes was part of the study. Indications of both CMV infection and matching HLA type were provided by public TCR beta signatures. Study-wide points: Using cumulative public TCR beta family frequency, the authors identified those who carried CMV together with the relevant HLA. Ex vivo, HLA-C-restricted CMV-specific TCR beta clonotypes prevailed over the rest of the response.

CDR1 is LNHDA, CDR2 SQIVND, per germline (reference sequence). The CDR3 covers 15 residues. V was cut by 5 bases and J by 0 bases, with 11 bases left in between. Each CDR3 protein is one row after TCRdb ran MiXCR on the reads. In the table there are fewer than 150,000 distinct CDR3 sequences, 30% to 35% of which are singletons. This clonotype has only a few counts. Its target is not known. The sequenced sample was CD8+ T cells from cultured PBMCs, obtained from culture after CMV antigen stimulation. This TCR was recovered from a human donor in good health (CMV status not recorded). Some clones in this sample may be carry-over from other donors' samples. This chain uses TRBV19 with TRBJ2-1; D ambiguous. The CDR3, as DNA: TGTGCCAGTAGTGGCGACTCGAGCTCCTACAATGAGCAGTTCTTC. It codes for CASSGDSSSYNEQFF.